The 15 T cell receptor beta chains listed next were all sequenced from one sample in a study of blood T cell repertoires in COVID-19. Here immunoSEQ multiplex PCR was the method, and the copy in TCRdb shows in-frame clones only, minus some. This sample yields over 300,000 clones, of which 80% to 90% are seen a single time; around 2.2% belongs to the top ten. The specimen sequenced was PBMCs or T cells enriched from blood (not recorded which). The receptors stem from a young man who had recovered from COVID-19.

J is TRBJ2-3 and V is TRBV13; 9 bases line up with TRBD1. Unmatched junction bases numbered 7, after V lost 0 bases and J lost 3 bases. Germline CDR1 PRHDT, CDR2 FYEKMQ (reference sequence). This CDR3 is built from 17 residues. The CDR3 spells CASSLGRTGGLTDTQYF. DNA of the CDR3: TGTGCCAGCAGCTTAGGTCGAACAGGGGGCTTGACAGATACGCAGTATTTT.

This sequence joins TRBV7-8 and TRBJ1-6; 8 nucleotides align to TRBD1. The CDR3 totals 16 residues. V lost 3 bases, J lost 7 bases, and 8 bases stayed unmatched. Germline lookup yields CDR1 SGHVS and CDR2 FQNEAQ. For the CDR3, the DNA is TGTGCCAGCAGCTTTCTGTCCCGACAGGGGAATTCACCCCTCCACTTT. Its protein product is CASSFLSRQGNSPLHF. The full variable domain, completed using reference TRBV7-8 and TRBJ1-6, is GAGVSQSPRYKVAKRGQDVALRCDPISGHVSLFWYQQALGQGPEFLTYFQNEAQLDKSGLPSDRFFAERPEGSVSTLKIQRTQQEDSAVYLCASSFLSRQGNSPLHFGNGTRLTVT.

The chain carries TRBV4-1 and TRBJ1-5, with 9 bases that match TRBD1. V trimming: 1 base; J trimming: 7 bases; junction bases outside the gene matches: 8. Germline CDR1 is MGHRA and CDR2 is YSYEKL. The CDR3 sequence is 16 residues long. The chain's CDR3 is CASSQVGQGKEQPQHF. For the CDR3, the DNA is TGCGCCAGCAGCCAAGTGGGACAGGGAAAGGAGCAGCCCCAGCATTTT.

The chain employs TRBV3-1 (or the pseudogene TRBV3-2) and TRBJ2-7, with 11 bases matching TRBD2. V trimming: 5 bases; J trimming: 2 bases; junction bases outside the gene matches: 5. Germline V gene lookup returns CDR1 LGHDT and CDR2 YNNKEL (reference sequence). This CDR3 spans 15 amino acids. Here the CDR3 reads CASSASGGPPYEQYF. Written as DNA, the CDR3 is TGTGCCAGCAGCGCTAGCGGGGGGCCCCCCTACGAGCAGTACTTC.

CDR3 DNA sequence: TGTGCCAGCTCACCACCGTCAGGGGTTCCGGCTTTCTTT. Its protein is CASSPPSGVPAFF. This chain connects TRBV18 to TRBJ1-1; D may be TRBD1 (6 bases). This CDR3 has 13 amino acids. Between the trimmed V and J ends, which lost 0 bases and 11 bases, there was a span of 13 bases. The germline gives CDR1 KGHSH, CDR2 LQKENI.

The gene calls are TRBV30 and TRBJ1-1; 7 bases line up with TRBD1. The CDR3 spans 15 residues. Germline lookup yields CDR1 GTSNPN and CDR2 SVGIG (reference sequence). The V gene end was trimmed by 4 bases and the J gene end by 4 bases; junction bases not matched to a gene: 12. CDR3 amino acids: CAWTTFQGGGTEAFF. The CDR3 nucleotides are TGTGCCTGGACGACATTTCAGGGGGGCGGCACTGAAGCTTTCTTT.

The V and J genes are TRBV9 and TRBJ1-6; 7 positions agree with TRBD1. CDR1 is SGDLS and CDR2 is YYNGEE in the germline V gene. V lost 0 bases, J lost 5 bases, and 2 bases stayed unmatched. The CDR3 totals 15 residues. The CDR3 DNA follows: TGTGCCAGCAGCGTAGGTGACAGGGATAATTCACCCCTCCACTTT. Translated, it gives CASSVGDRDNSPLHF. The full variable domain, with the rest looked up from reference TRBV9 and TRBJ1-6, is DSGVTQTPKHLITATGQRVTLRCSPRSGDLSVYWYQQSLDQGLQFLIQYYNGEERAKGNILERFSAQQFPDLHSELNLSSLELGDSALYFCASSVGDRDNSPLHFGNGTRLTVT.

CDR3 sequence reads: CASSGGGASTDTQYF. CDR3 sequence (DNA): TGCGCCAGCAGCGGCGGGGGTGCTAGCACAGATACGCAGTATTTT. The chain has TRBV5-1 and TRBJ2-3, with 7 bases aligning to TRBD2. The CDR3 covers 15 residues. The germline V gene encodes CDR1 SGHRS and CDR2 YFSETQ. Trimming cost V 4 bases and J 0 bases; bases outside gene matches: 5.

This clone was observed a single time. The rearrangement joins TRBV19 to TRBJ1-5, with TRBD1 matching over 7 bases. The V segment lost 6 bases and the J segment 3 bases; nucleotides outside the gene matches: 8. Germline values: CDR1 LNHDA, CDR2 SQIVND (reference sequence). The CDR3 sequence is 15 residues long. The CDR3 here is CASRSETGFNQPQHF. The CDR3 DNA reads TGTGCCAGTAGGTCGGAGACAGGGTTCAATCAGCCCCAGCATTTT.

The chain couples TRBV7-9 to TRBJ2-1; D remains ambiguous. This CDR3 has 12 residues. Germline-derived CDR1 and CDR2 are SEHNR and FQNEAQ (reference sequence). V was cut by 3 bases and J by 6 bases, with 6 bases left in between. The CDR3, as DNA: TGTGCCAGCAGCTTTGGCCTCAATGAGCAGTTCTTC. Translated: CASSFGLNEQFF. Drawing the rest from reference TRBV7-9 and TRBJ2-1, the complete variable domain is DTGVSQNPRHKITKRGQNVTFRCDPISEHNRLYWYRQTLGQGPEFLTYFQNEAQLEKSRLLSDRFSAERPKGSFSTLEIQRTEQGDSAMYLCASSFGLNEQFFGPGTRLTVL.

The chain combines TRBV12-3 or TRBV12-4 with TRBJ1-1; D not certain. This CDR3 has 13 residues. The germline V and J ends were trimmed by 5 bases and 5 bases, with 12 bases remaining between them. Here the CDR3 reads CASSTQQRTEAFF. The CDR3 nucleotides are TGTGCCAGCAGTACCCAACAGAGAACTGAAGCTTTCTTT.

This chain joins TRBV28 and TRBJ1-5; 7 bases are a match to TRBD1. V gave up 5 bases and J gave up 2 bases; unmatched junction bases: 12. Germline V gene data show CDR1 as MDHEN and CDR2 as SYDVKM. The CDR3 consists of 17 residues. In DNA form, the CDR3 reads TGTGCCAGCAGTAGACAGGGCACGTTAGTAGGCAATCAGCCCCAGCATTTT. Translating it yields CASSRQGTLVGNQPQHF. Full variable domain (remainder filled in from reference TRBV28 and TRBJ1-5): DVKVTQSSRYLVKRTGEKVFLECVQDMDHENMFWYRQDPGLGLRLIYFSYDVKMKEKGDIPEGYSVSREKKERFSLILESASTNQTSMYLCASSRQGTLVGNQPQHFGDGTRLSIL.

V gene TRBV24-1 combines with J gene TRBJ1-2; TRBD1 might be the D (6 bases). Trimming removed 7 bases from V and 1 base from J, with 6 bases in between. The germline CDR1 and CDR2 sequences are KGHDR and SFDVKD. The CDR3 totals 12 residues. The CDR3 sequence: CATRDSNYGYTF. The CDR3 nucleotides read TGTGCCACCAGGGACAGTAACTATGGCTACACCTTC.

The rearrangement links TRBV9 to TRBJ2-3, with TRBD2 matching over 15 bases. Trimming at V came to 3 bases and at J to 0 bases, leaving 14 bases not matched to a gene. In germline, CDR1 is SGDLS, CDR2 YYNGEE. The CDR3 has 21 residues. The CDR3 loop is CASSASPPGTSGGRSTDTQYF. The CDR3 nucleotides read TGTGCCAGCAGCGCCTCTCCTCCCGGGACTAGCGGGGGGAGGAGCACAGATACGCAGTATTTT.

This clone appeared a single time. The chain employs TRBV5-1 and TRBJ2-3, with TRBD2 matching over 9 bases. The CDR3 totals 17 residues. The germline gives CDR1 SGHRS, CDR2 YFSETQ. Losses at the gene ends were 0 bases for V and 0 bases for J; bases not matched to a gene: 5. The CDR3 spells CASSLAPTSGSTDTQYF. DNA for the CDR3: TGCGCCAGCAGCTTGGCCCCGACTAGCGGTAGCACAGATACGCAGTATTTT.